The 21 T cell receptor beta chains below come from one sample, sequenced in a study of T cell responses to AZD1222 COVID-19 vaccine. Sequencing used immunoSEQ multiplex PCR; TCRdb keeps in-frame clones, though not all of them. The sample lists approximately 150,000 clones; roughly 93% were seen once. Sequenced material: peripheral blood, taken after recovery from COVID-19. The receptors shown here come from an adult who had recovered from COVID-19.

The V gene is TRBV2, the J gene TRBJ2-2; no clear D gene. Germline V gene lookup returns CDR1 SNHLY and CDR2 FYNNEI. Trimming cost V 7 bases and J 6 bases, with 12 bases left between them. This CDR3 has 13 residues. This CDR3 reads CASTINAPGELFF. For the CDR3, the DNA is TGTGCCAGCACAATTAACGCCCCCGGGGAGCTGTTTTTT.

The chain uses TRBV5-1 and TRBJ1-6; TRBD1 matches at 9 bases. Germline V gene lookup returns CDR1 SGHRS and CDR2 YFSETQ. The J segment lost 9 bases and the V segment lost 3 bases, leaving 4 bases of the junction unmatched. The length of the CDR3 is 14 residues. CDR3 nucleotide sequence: TGCGCCAGCAGCTGGGACAGGGTCGGTTCACCCCTCCACTTT. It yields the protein CASSWDRVGSPLHF.

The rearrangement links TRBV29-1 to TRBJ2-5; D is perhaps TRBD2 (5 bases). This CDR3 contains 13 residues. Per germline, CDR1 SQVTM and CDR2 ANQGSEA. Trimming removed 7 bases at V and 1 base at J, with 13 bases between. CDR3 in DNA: TGCAGCGGGAGGCGATTAGCCCAAGAGACCCAGTACTTC. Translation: CSGRRLAQETQYF.

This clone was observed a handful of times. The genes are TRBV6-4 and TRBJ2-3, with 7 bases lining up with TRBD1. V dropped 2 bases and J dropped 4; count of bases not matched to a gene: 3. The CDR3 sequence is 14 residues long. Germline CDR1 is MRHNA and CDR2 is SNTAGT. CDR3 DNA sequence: TGTGCCAGCAGTGACGGGCAGGGGGCAGATACGCAGTATTTT. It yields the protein CASSDGQGADTQYF.

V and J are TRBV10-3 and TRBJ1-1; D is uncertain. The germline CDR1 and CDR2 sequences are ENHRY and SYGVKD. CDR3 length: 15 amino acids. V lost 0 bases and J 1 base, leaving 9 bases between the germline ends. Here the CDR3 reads CAISESIGRNTEAFF. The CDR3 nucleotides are TGTGCCATCAGTGAGTCGATAGGCAGGAACACTGAAGCTTTCTTT.

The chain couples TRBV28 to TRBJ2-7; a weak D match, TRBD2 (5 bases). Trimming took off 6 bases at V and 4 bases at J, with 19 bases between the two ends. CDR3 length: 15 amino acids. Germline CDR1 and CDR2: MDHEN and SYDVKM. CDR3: CASSRLHDEGYEQYF. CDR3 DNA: TGTGCCAGCAGCCGCTTACACGACGAGGGATACGAGCAGTACTTC.

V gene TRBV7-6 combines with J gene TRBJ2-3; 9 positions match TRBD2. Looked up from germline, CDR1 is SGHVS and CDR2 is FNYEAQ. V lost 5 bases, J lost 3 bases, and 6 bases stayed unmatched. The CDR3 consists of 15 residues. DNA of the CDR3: TGTGCCAGCAGCCCCCCGACTAGCGGAACAGATACGCAGTATTTT. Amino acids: CASSPPTSGTDTQYF.

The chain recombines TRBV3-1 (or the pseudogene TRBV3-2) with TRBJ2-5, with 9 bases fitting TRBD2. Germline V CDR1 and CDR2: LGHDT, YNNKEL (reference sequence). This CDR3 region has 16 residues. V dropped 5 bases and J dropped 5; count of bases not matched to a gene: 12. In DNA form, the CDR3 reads TGTGCCAGCAGCTTTAGTCTAGCGGGGTTGATCGAGACCCAGTACTTC. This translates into CASSFSLAGLIETQYF.

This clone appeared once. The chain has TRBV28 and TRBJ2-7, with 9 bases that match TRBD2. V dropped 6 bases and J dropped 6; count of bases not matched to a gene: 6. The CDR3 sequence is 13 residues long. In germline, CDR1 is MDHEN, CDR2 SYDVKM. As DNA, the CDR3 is TGTGCCAGCAGGGATAGCGGGAGTGGCGAGCAGTACTTC. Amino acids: CASRDSGSGEQYF.

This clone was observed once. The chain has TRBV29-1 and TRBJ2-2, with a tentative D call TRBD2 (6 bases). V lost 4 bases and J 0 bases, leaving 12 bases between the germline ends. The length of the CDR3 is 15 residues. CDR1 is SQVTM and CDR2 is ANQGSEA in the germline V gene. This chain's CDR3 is CSVATGATNTGELFF. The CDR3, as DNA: TGCAGCGTTGCCACGGGAGCCACGAACACCGGGGAGCTGTTTTTT.

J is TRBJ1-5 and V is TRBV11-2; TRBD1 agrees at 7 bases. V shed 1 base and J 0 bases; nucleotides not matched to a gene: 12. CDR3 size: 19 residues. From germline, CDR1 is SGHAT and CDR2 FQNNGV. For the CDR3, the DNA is TGTGCCAGCAGCTTAGGATCCAGGGGGGTCCCCTATAGCAATCAGCCCCAGCATTTT. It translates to CASSLGSRGVPYSNQPQHF.

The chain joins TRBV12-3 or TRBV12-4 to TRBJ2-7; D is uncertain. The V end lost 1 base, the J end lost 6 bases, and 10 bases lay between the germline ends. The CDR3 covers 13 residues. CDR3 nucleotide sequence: TGTGCCAGCAGTTTAGAATGGCGGAGCGAGCAGTACTTC. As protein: CASSLEWRSEQYF.

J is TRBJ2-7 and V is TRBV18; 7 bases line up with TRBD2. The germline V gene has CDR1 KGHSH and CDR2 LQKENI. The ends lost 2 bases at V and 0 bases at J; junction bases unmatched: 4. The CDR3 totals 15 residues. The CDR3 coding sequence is TGTGCCAGCTCACCAGCGGGGGTCGGCTCCTACGAGCAGTACTTC. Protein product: CASSPAGVGSYEQYF.

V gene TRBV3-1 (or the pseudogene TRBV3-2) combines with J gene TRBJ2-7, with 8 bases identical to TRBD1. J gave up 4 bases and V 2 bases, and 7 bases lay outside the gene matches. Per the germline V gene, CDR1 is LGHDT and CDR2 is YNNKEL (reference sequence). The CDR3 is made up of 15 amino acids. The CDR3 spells CASSQWTGREYEQYF. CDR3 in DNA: TGTGCCAGCAGCCAATGGACAGGGCGAGAGTACGAGCAGTACTTC.

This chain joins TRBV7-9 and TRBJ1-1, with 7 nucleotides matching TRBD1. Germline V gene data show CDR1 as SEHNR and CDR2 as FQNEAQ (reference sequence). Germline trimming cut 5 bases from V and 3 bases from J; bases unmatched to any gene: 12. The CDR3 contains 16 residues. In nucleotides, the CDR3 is TGTGCCAGCAGCCCCCCGGGCAGGGGGGCGGACACTGAAGCTTTCTTT. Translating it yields CASSPPGRGADTEAFF.

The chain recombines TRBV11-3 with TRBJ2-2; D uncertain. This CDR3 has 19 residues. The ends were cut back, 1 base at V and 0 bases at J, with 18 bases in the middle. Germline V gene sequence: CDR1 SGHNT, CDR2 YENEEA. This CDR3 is CASSLGSGRGGPNTGELFF. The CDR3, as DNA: TGTGCCAGCAGCTTAGGATCCGGCCGCGGCGGACCGAACACCGGGGAGCTGTTTTTT.

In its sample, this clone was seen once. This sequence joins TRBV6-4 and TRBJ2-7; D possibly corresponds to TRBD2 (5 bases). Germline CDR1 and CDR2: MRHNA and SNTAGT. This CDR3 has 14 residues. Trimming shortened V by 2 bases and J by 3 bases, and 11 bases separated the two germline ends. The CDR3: CASSDRVGNYEQYF. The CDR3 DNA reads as TGTGCCAGCAGTGACCGTGTCGGGAACTACGAGCAGTACTTC.

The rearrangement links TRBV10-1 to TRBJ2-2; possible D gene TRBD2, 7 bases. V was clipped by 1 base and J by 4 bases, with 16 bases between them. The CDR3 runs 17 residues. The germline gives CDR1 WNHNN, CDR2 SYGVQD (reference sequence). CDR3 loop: CASSEWAAGAGTGELFF. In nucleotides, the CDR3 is TGCGCCAGCAGTGAGTGGGCGGCGGGGGCCGGCACCGGGGAGCTGTTTTTT.

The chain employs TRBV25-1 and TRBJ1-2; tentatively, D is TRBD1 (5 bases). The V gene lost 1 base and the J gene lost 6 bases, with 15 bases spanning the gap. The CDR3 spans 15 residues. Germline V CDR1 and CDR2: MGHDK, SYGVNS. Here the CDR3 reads CASSESGAGLNGYTF. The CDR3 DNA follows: TGTGCCAGCAGTGAATCGGGAGCGGGGCTGAATGGCTACACCTTC.

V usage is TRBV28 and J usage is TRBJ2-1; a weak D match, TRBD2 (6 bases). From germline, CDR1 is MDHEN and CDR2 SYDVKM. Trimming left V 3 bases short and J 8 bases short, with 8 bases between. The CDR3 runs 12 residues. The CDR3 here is CASSFQRDEQFF. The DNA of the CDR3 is TGTGCCAGCAGTTTTCAGCGGGATGAGCAGTTCTTC.

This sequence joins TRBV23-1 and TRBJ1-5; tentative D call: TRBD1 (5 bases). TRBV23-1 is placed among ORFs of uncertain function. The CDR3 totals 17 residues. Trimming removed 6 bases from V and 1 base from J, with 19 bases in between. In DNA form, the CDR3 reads TGCGCCAGCAGGGCGACAGAGGTTCTTAAGAGCAATCAGCCCCAGCATTTT. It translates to CASRATEVLKSNQPQHF.